This TCR beta chain was recorded in a study of cytomegalovirus exposure and HLA in healthy donors. The germline V gene has CDR1 ENHRY and CDR2 SYGVKD. Trimming at V came to 4 bases and at J to 0 bases, leaving 4 bases not matched to a gene. This CDR3 spans 15 amino acids. PCR involved 60 Vbeta and 13 Jbeta primers. Assay: immunoSEQ multiplex PCR; the TCRdb copy retains only in-frame clones and omits some. This table has about 150,000 clones, roughly three quarters appearing once. This clonotype originated in a woman aged 40 to 50 in good health and CMV-seronegative. The chain employs TRBV10-3 and TRBJ1-2; 8 bases line up with TRBD1. Sequencing was performed on PBMCs. The CDR3 sequence is CAISVGQETNYGYTF. In DNA form, the CDR3 reads TGTGCCATCAGTGTGGGACAGGAGACTAACTATGGCTACACCTTC.